Listed below are T cell receptor beta chains from one sample, sequenced in a study of OX40 agonist ivuxolimab in advanced cancers. The protocol was immunoSEQ multiplex PCR, while the TCRdb copy is restricted to in-frame clones and leaves out a portion. The sample lists fewer than 80,000 clones, roughly 85% occurring once. Sequenced material: CD4+ or CD8+ T cells sorted from blood, taken in a trial of the OX40 agonist ivuxolimab. These receptors were collected from an adult with an advanced solid tumor such as melanoma, head and neck, liver or kidney cancer. The CDR3 runs from the conserved cysteine through the conserved F or W. D genes are given only for firm matches. Rows may omit the clone size; those that give it use once, few, many or a size class.

CDR3 protein | CDR3 DNA | J gene | clone size | V gene | D gene
CASSPGISYNSPLHF | TGTGCCAGCAGCCCCGGGATCTCCTATAATTCACCCCTCCACTTT | TRBJ1-6 | . | TRBV7-2 | .
CASSLLGLALHF | TGTGCCAGCAGTTTACTGGGATTAGCCCTCCACTTT | TRBJ1-6 | . | TRBV28 | .
CASSHREGAYEQYF | TGTGCCAGCAGCCACAGGGAGGGGGCCTACGAGCAGTACTTC | TRBJ2-7 | . | TRBV6-1 | .
CASSFPGNEQFF | TGCGCCAGCAGCTTCCCCGGGAATGAGCAGTTCTTC | TRBJ2-1 | . | TRBV5-1 | .
CASSFRQGSYEQYF | TGCGCCAGCAGCTTCCGACAGGGCAGCTACGAGCAGTACTTC | TRBJ2-7 | . | TRBV5-1 | TRBD1
CASSYGTPTGNEQFF | TGTGCCAGCAGTTACGGGACCCCCACCGGTAATGAGCAGTTCTTC | TRBJ2-1 | . | TRBV6-6 | .
CASSEVRVGGELFF | TGTGCCAGCAGTGAAGTCCGGGTGGGCGGGGAGCTGTTTTTT | TRBJ2-2 | . | TRBV2 | .
CASSYISATSSYEQYF | TGTGCCAGCAGTTACATCTCAGCCACTAGCTCCTACGAGCAGTACTTC | TRBJ2-7 | . | TRBV6-5 | .
CASSLAGSGLYEQYF | TGTGCCAGCAGCTTGGCCGGGTCGGGATTATACGAGCAGTACTTC | TRBJ2-7 | . | TRBV5-4 | .
CASSQDRDRNQPQHF | TGCGCCAGCAGCCAAGACCGGGACCGCAATCAGCCCCAGCATTTT | TRBJ1-5 | once | TRBV4-1 | .
CASSPPIAGGRTEAFF | TGTGCCAGCTCACCACCGATAGCAGGCGGGCGAACTGAAGCTTTCTTT | TRBJ1-1 | once | TRBV18 | .
CASSRMSGTGWALEQYF | TGTGCCAGCAGTCGGATGTCGGGGACAGGGTGGGCCCTCGAGCAGTACTTC | TRBJ2-7 | . | TRBV7-2 | TRBD1
CASSLDLYKNYEQYF | TGTGCCAGCAGCTTAGATCTGTACAAAAACTACGAGCAGTACTTC | TRBJ2-7 | . | TRBV11-2 | .
CASRGGQATNEKLFF | TGTGCCAGCAGAGGGGGACAGGCAACTAATGAAAAACTGTTTTTT | TRBJ1-4 | . | TRBV6-5 | TRBD1
CASSQEGGWGNYGYTF | TGCGCCAGCAGCCAAGAGGGGGGCTGGGGTAACTATGGCTACACCTTC | TRBJ1-2 | . | TRBV4-1 | .
CASSLYRSAQTGYPQHF | TGTGCCAGCAGTTTATATAGGTCGGCGCAAACGGGGTACCCCCAGCATTTT | TRBJ1-5 | . | TRBV28 | .
CASSAVGPTYGYTF | TGTGCCAGCAGTGCGGTAGGGCCTACCTATGGCTACACCTTC | TRBJ1-2 | . | TRBV2 | .
CASSSKVSGSRYEQYF | TGTGCCAGCAGTTCCAAGGTGAGCGGGAGCAGGTACGAGCAGTACTTC | TRBJ2-7 | . | TRBV28 | TRBD2
CASSPLKGLALSGTQYF | TGTGCCAGCAGCCCCCTAAAGGGACTAGCGCTCTCCGGGACCCAGTACTTC | TRBJ2-5 | . | TRBV7-6 | TRBD2
CASSHLGTGANVLTF | TGTGCCAGCAGTCACCTCGGGACCGGGGCCAACGTCCTGACTTTC | TRBJ2-6 | . | TRBV25-1 | .
CASVTGAQASGNTIYF | TGTGCCAGCGTAACCGGTGCGCAGGCCTCTGGAAACACCATATATTTT | TRBJ1-3 | . | TRBV2 | .
CASSPLNTEAFF | TGTGCCAGCTCACCACTGAACACTGAAGCTTTCTTT | TRBJ1-1 | few | TRBV18 | .
CSAPTLTEAFF | TGCAGTGCCCCGACCCTCACTGAAGCTTTCTTT | TRBJ1-1 | . | TRBV20-1 | .
CASSQVPTGGEQYF | TGCGCCAGCAGCCAAGTGCCCACAGGGGGCGAGCAGTACTTC | TRBJ2-7 | . | TRBV4-1 | TRBD1
CASGQNYEQYF | TGTGCCAGCGGACAGAACTACGAGCAGTACTTC | TRBJ2-7 | . | TRBV6-1 | .
CASSVDGQGVGGYTF | TGTGCCAGCAGCGTAGACGGACAGGGGGTTGGCGGCTACACCTTC | TRBJ1-2 | . | TRBV9 | TRBD1
CASSLEESNQPQHF | TGTGCCAGCAGCTTAGAGGAGAGCAATCAGCCCCAGCATTTT | TRBJ1-5 | few | TRBV11-1 | .
CSATGADTQYF | TGCAGTGCTACAGGGGCAGATACGCAGTATTTT | TRBJ2-3 | . | TRBV20-1 | .
CACVGSTQYF | TGTGCCTGTGTTGGTAGCACGCAGTATTTT | TRBJ2-3 | . | TRBV30 | .
CASNGGTLRTGELFF | TGTGCCAGCAATGGGGGAACTTTAAGGACCGGGGAGCTGTTTTTT | TRBJ2-2 | . | TRBV2 | .
CASRRWEGDYGYTF | TGCGCCAGCAGACGATGGGAGGGCGACTATGGCTACACCTTC | TRBJ1-2 | . | TRBV5-1 | .
CAIRGDRSYNEQFF | TGTGCCATCAGGGGGGACAGGTCCTACAATGAGCAGTTCTTC | TRBJ2-1 | . | TRBV10-3 | TRBD1
CASRQGPTNYGYTF | TGTGCCAGCCGACAGGGTCCCACTAACTATGGCTACACCTTC | TRBJ1-2 | once | TRBV2 | TRBD1
CASSPSYEQYF | TGTGCCAGCAGCCCTAGCTACGAGCAGTACTTC | TRBJ2-7 | . | TRBV11-2 | .
CASSLPTGVRTEAFF | TGTGCCAGCAGTTTGCCCACAGGGGTTAGGACTGAAGCTTTCTTT | TRBJ1-1 | . | TRBV28 | TRBD1
CASSVPADTIYF | TGTGCCAGCAGTGTACCGGCGGACACCATATATTTT | TRBJ1-3 | . | TRBV6-1 | .
CASSAPGRSYEQYF | TGTGCCAGCAGCGCCCCGGGGCGTTCTTACGAGCAGTACTTC | TRBJ2-7 | . | TRBV5-4 | .
CASIRQGGAGTQYF | TGTGCCAGCATCAGACAGGGTGGGGCCGGGACGCAGTATTTT | TRBJ2-3 | . | TRBV27 | TRBD1
CASTLGLEDTQYF | TGTGCCAGTACCTTGGGGTTGGAGGATACGCAGTATTTT | TRBJ2-3 | . | TRBV19 | .